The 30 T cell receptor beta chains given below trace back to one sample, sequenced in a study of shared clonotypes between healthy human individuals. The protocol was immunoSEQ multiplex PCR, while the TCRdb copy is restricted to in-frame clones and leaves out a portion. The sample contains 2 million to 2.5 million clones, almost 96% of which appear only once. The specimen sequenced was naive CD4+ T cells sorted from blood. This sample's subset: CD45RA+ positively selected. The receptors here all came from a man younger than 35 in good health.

The CDR3, as DNA: TGTGCCAGCAGACAGACAGGGGGCGAGATCGGGGAGCTGTTTTTT. It encodes CASRQTGGEIGELFF. The chain recombines TRBV11-2 with TRBJ2-2, with 10 bases aligning to TRBD1. Germline trimming cut 6 bases from V and 7 bases from J; bases unmatched to any gene: 8. In germline, CDR1 is SGHAT, CDR2 FQNNGV. The CDR3 sequence is 15 residues long.

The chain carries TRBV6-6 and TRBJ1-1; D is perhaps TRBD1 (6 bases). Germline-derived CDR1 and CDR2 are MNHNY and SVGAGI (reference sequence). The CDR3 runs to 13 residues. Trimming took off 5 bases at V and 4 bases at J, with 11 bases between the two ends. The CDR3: CASSMGQFTEAFF. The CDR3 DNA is TGTGCCAGCAGTATGGGACAATTCACTGAAGCTTTCTTT.

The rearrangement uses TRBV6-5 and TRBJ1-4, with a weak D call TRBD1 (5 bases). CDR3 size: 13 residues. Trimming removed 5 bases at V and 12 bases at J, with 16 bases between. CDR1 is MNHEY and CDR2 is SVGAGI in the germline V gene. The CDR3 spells CASSVSRRDELFF. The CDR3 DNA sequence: TGTGCCAGCAGTGTCAGCCGCCGGGACGAACTGTTTTTT.

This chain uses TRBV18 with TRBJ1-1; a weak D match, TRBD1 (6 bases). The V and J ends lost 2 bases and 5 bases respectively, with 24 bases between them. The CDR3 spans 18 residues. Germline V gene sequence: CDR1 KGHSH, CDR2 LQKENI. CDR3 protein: CASSPGTRPLIAKTEAFF. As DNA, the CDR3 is TGTGCCAGCTCACCAGGGACACGTCCTCTTATAGCTAAGACTGAAGCTTTCTTT.

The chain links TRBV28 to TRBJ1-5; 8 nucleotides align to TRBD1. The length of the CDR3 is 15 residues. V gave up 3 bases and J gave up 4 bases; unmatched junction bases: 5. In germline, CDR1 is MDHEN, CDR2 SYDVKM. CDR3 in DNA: TGTGCCAGCAGTTTGCAGGGGGCGCGGAATCAGCCCCAGCATTTT. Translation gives CASSLQGARNQPQHF.

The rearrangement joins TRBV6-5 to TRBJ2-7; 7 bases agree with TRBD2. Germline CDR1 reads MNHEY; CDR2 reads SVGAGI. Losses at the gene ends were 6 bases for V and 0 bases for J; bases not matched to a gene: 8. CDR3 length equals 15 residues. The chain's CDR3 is CASSLRGGSSYEQYF. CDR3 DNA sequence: TGTGCCAGCAGCCTCCGGGGCGGGAGCTCCTACGAGCAGTACTTC.

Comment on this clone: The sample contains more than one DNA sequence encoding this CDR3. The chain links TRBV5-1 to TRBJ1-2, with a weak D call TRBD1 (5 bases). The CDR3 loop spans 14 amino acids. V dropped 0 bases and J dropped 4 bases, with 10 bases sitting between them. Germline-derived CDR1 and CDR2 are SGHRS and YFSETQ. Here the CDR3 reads CASSLERGVYGYTF. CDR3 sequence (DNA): TGCGCCAGCAGCTTGGAAAGGGGAGTCTATGGCTACACCTTC.

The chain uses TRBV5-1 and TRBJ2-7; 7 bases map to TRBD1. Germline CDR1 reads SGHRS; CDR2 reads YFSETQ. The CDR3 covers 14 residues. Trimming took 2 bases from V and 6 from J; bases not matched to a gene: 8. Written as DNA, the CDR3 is TGCGCCAGCAGCTTTTTGACAGGGCCGGGCGAGCAGTACTTC. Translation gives CASSFLTGPGEQYF.

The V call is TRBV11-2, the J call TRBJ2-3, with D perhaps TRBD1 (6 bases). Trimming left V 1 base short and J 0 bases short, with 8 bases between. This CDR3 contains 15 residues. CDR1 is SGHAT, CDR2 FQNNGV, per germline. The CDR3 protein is CASSLGQVSTDTQYF. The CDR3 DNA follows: TGTGCCAGCAGCTTAGGACAGGTTAGCACAGATACGCAGTATTTT.

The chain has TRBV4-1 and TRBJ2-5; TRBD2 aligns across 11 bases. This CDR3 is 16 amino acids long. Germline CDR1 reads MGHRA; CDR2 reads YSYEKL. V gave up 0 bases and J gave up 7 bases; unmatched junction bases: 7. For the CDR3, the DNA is TGCGCCAGCAGCCAAGACGGTAGCGGGGGGGCGGTGACCCAGTACTTC. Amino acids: CASSQDGSGGAVTQYF.

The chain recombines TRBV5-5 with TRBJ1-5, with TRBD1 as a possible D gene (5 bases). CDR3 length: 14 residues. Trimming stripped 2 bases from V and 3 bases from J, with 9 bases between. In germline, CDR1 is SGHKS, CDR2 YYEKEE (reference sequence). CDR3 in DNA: TGTGCCAGCAGCTTCCCAGGGAACAATCAGCCCCAGCATTTT. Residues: CASSFPGNNQPQHF.

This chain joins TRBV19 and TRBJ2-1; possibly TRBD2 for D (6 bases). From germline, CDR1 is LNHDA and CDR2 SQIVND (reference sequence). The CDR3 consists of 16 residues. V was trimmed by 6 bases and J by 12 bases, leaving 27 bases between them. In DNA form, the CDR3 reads TGTGCCAGTAGCCCGCCCCGCTATAGCGGCAGCCGGGGGCAGTTCTTC. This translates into CASSPPRYSGSRGQFF. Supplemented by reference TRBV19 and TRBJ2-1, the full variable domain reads DGGITQSPKYLFRKEGQNVTLSCEQNLNHDAMYWYRQDPGQGLRLIYYSQIVNDFQKGDIAEGYSVSREKKESFPLTVTSAQKNPTAFYLCASSPPRYSGSRGQFFGPGTRLTVL.

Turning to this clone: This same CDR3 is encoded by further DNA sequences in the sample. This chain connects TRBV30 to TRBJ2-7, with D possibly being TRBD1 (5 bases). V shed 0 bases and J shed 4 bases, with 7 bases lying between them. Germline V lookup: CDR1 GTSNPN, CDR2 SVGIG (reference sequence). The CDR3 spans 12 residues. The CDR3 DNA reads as TGTGCCTGGAGTGTAAAGGGGTACGAGCAGTACTTC. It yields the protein CAWSVKGYEQYF. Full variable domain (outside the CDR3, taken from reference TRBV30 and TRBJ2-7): SQTIHQWPATLVQPVGSPLSLECTVEGTSNPNLYWYRQAAGRGLQLLFYSVGIGQISSEVPQNLSASRPQDRQFILSSKKLLLSDSGFYLCAWSVKGYEQYFGPGTRLTVT.

In DNA form, the CDR3 reads TGCGCCAGCAGTACCTCCAGGGTAACCTACAATGAGCAGTTCTTC. Translated, it gives CASSTSRVTYNEQFF. The chain employs TRBV10-1 and TRBJ2-1, with TRBD1 as a possible D gene (5 bases). The CDR3 contains 15 residues. CDR1 and CDR2 (germline): WNHNN, SYGVQD (reference sequence). Trimming cost V 5 bases and J 2 bases, with 13 bases left between them.

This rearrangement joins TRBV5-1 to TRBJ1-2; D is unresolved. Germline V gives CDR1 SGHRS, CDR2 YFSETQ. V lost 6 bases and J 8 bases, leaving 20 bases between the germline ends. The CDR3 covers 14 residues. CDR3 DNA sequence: TGCGCCAGCATCCCCGAACCGGGCGGGTCCGGCTACACCTTC. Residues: CASIPEPGGSGYTF.

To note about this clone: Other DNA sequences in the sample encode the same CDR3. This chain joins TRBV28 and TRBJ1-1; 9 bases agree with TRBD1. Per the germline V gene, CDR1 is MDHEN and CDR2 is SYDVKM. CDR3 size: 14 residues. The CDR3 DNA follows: TGTGCTAGCGGACAGGGGAAGTATAACACTGAAGCTTTCTTT. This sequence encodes CASGQGKYNTEAFF.

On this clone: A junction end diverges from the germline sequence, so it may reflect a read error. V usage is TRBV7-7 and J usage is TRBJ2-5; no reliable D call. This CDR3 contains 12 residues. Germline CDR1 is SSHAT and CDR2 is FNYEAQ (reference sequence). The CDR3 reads CASSSDKGTQYF. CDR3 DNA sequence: TGTGCTAGCAGCTCCGATAAGGGGACCCAGTACTTC.

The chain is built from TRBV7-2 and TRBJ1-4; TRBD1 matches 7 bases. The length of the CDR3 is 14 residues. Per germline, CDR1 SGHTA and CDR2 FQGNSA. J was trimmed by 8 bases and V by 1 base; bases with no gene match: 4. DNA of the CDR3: TGTGCCAGCAGCTTAGAGGGGGCCGCGGAAAAACTGTTTTTT. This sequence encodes CASSLEGAAEKLFF.

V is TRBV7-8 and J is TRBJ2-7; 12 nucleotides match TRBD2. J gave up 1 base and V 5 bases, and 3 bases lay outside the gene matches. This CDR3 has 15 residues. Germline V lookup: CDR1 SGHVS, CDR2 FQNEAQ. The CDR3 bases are TGTGCCAGCAGCATGACTAGCGGGGGATCCTACGAGCAGTACTTC. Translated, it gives CASSMTSGGSYEQYF. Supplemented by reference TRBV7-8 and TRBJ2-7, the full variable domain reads GAGVSQSPRYKVAKRGQDVALRCDPISGHVSLFWYQQALGQGPEFLTYFQNEAQLDKSGLPSDRFFAERPEGSVSTLKIQRTQQEDSAVYLCASSMTSGGSYEQYFGPGTRLTVT.

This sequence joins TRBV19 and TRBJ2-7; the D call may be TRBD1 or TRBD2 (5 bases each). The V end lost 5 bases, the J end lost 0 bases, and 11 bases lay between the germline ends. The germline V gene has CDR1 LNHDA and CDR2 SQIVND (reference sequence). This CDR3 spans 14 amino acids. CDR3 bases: TGTGCCAGTAGTGCCGGGACCGCCTCCTACGAGCAGTACTTC. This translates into CASSAGTASYEQYF.

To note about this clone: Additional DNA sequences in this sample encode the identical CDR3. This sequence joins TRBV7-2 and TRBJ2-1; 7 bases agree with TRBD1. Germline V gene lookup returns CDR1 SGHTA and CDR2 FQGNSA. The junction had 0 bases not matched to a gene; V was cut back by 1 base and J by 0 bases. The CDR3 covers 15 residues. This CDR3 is CASSLDRGSYNEQFF. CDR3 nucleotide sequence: TGTGCCAGCAGCTTAGACAGGGGCTCCTACAATGAGCAGTTCTTC. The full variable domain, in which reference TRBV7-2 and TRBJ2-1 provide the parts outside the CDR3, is GAGVSQSPSNKVTEKGKDVELRCDPISGHTALYWYRQSLGQGLEFLIYFQGNSAPDKSGLPSDRFSAERTGGSVSTLTIQRTQQEDSAVYLCASSLDRGSYNEQFFGPGTRLTVL.

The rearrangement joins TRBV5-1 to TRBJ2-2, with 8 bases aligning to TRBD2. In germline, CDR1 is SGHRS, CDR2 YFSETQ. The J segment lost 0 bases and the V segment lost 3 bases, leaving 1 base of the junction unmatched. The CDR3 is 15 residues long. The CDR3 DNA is TGCGCCAGCAGCTATAGCGGGACGAACACCGGGGAGCTGTTTTTT. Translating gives CASSYSGTNTGELFF. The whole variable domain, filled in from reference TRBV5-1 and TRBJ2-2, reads KAGVTQTPRYLIKTRGQQVTLSCSPISGHRSVSWYQQTPGQGLQFLFEYFSETQRNKGNFPGRFSGRQFSNSRSEMNVSTLELGDSALYLCASSYSGTNTGELFFGEGSRLTVL.

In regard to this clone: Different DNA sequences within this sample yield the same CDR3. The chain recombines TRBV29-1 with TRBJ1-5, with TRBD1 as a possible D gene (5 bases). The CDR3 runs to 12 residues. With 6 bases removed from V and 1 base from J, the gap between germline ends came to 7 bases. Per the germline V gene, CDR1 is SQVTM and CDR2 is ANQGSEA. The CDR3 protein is CSVRDSNQPQHF. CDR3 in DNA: TGCAGCGTCCGGGACAGCAATCAGCCCCAGCATTTT.

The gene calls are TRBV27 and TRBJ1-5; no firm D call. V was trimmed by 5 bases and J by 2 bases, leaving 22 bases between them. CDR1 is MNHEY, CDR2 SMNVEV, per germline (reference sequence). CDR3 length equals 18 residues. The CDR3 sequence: CASSPSLLPVIGNQPQHF. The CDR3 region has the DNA TGTGCCAGCAGTCCTAGTTTACTTCCGGTAATAGGCAATCAGCCCCAGCATTTT.

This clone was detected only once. CDR3 nucleotide sequence: TGTGCCAGCAGTCTTCGGACTAGCGGCGGCGAGCAGTACTTC. Translated, it gives CASSLRTSGGEQYF. J is TRBJ2-7 and V is TRBV2; 10 bases match TRBD2. V lost 5 bases, J lost 6 bases, and 7 bases stayed unmatched. Germline-derived CDR1 and CDR2 are SNHLY and FYNNEI. This CDR3 has 14 amino acids. Filled out from reference TRBV2 and TRBJ2-7, the complete variable domain reads EPEVTQTPSHQVTQMGQEVILRCVPISNHLYFYWYRQILGQKVEFLVSFYNNEISEKSEIFDDQFSVERPDGSNFTLKIRSTKLEDSAMYFCASSLRTSGGEQYFGPGTRLTVT.

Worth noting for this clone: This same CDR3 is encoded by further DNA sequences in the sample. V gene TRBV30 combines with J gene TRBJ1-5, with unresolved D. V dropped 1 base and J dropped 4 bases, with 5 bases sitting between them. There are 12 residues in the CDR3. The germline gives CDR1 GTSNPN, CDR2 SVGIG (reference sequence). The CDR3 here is CAWSAGNQPQHF. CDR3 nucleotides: TGTGCCTGGAGTGCGGGTAATCAGCCCCAGCATTTT.

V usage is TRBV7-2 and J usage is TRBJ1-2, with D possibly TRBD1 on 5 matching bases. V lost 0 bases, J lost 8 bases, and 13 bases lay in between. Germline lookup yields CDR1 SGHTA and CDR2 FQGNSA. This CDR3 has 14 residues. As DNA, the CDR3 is TGTGCCAGCAGCTTAGCAGGGGACGGGTTCGGCTACACCTTC. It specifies CASSLAGDGFGYTF.

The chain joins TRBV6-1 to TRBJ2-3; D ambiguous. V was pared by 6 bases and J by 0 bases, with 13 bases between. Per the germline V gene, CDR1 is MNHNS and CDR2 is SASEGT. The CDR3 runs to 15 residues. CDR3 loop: CASRKIESSTDTQYF. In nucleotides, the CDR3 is TGTGCCAGCAGGAAAATAGAATCTAGCACAGATACGCAGTATTTT.

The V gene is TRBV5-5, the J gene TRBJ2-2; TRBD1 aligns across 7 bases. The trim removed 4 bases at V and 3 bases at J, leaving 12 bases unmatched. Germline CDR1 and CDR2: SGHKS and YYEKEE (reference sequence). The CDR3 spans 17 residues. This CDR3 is CASSIGQATMHTGELFF. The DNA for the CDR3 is TGTGCCAGCAGCATTGGACAGGCCACGATGCACACCGGGGAGCTGTTTTTT.

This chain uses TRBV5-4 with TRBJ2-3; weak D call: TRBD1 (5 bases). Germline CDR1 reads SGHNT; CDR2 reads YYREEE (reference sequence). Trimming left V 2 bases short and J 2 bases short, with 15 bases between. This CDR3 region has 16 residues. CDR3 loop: CASSFTGKTFTDTQYF. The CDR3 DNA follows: TGTGCCAGCAGCTTTACAGGAAAAACCTTCACAGATACGCAGTATTTT.